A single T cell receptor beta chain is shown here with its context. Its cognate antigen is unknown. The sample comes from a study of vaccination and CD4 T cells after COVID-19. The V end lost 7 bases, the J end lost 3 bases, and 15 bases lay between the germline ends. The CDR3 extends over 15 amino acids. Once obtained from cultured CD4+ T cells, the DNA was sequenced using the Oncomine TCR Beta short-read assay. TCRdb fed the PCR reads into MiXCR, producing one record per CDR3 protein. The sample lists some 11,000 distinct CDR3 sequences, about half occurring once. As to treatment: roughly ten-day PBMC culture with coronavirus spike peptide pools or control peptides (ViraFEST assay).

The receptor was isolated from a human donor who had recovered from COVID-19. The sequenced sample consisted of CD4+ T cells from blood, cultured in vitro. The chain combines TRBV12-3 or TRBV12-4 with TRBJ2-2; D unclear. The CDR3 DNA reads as TGTGCCAGCATTCCCACGAGGCGGTACACCGGGGAGCTGTTTTTT. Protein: CASIPTRRYTGELFF.